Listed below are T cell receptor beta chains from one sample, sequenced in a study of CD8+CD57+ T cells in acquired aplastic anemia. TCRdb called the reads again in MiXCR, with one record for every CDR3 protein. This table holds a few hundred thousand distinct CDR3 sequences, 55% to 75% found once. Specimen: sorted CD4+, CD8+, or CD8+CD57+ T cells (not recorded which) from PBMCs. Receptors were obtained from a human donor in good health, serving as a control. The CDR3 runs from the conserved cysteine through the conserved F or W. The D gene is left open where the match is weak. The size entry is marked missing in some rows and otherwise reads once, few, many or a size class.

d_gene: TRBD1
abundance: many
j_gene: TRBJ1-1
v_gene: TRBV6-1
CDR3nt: TGTGCCACCAAGGACAGGGCGGTGAACACTGAAGCTTTCTTT
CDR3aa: CATKDRAVNTEAFF

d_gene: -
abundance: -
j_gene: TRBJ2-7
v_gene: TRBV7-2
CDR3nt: TGTGCCAGCAGCTTGGAGGGTGGGGGGGCGGCCACCGAGCAGTACTTC
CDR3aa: CASSLEGGGAATEQYF

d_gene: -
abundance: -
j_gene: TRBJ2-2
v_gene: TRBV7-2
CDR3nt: TGTGCCAGCAGCTTATTCGGAAACACCGGGGAGCTGTTTTTT
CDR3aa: CASSLFGNTGELFF

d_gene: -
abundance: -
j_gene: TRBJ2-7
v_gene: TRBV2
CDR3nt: TGTGCCAGCAAAGGGGCGAGACAGGAGTTCGAGCAGTACTTC
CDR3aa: CASKGARQEFEQYF

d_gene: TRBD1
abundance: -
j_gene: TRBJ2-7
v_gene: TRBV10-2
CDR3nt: TGCGCCAGCAGGCCTTTAACCGGGACAGGGGCCTACGAGCAGGACTTC
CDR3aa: CASRPLTGTGAYEQDF

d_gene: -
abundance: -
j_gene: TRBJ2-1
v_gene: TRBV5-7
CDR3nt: TGTGCCAGCAGTGCCCTGTCAGGCCCGGGCAATGAGCAGTTCTTC
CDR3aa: CASSALSGPGNEQFF

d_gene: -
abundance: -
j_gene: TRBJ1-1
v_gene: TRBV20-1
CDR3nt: TGCAGTGCTAGAACTGCATCCGACACGCAAGCTTTCTTT
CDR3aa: CSARTASDTQAFF

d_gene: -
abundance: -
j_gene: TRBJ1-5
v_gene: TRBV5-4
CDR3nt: TGCGCCAGCAGCTTGGACACTGGTCATCAGCCCCAGCATTTT
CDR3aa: CASSLDTGHQPQHF

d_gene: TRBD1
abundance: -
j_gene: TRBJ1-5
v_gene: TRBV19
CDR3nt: TGTGCCAGTAGTATAAGGACAGGCGGCAATCAGCCCCGGCATTTT
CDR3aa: CASSIRTGGNQPRHF

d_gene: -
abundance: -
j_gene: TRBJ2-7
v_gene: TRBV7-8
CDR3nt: -
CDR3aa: CASSRLGGNEQYFF

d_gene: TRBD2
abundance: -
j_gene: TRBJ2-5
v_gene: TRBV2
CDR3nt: TGTACCAGCAGTGAAACGCGGGAGGGTTGGGAGACCCAGTACTTC
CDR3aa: CTSSETREGWETQYF

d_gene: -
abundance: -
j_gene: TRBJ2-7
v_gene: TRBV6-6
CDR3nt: TGTGCCAGCATTGTAACAGTATCCCAAGGCGAGCAGTACTTC
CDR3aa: CASIVTVSQGEQYF

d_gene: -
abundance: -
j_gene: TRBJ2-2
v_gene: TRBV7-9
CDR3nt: -
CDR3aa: CASSSHGLATPSVF

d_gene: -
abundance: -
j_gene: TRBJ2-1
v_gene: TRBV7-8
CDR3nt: TGTGCCAGCAGCTCGCTAGACGCCGGGAACTATGGCTACTTCTTC
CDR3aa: CASSSLDAGNYGYFF